This T cell receptor beta chain was identified during a study of blood T cell repertoires in COVID-19. As for the study in general: PBMCs, B-cell-depleted T cells, or T cells provided the cDNA or gDNA that made up the material.

Study processing details: Amplification of reference gene primers was used by the study to estimate nucleated cell counts. Produced via immunoSEQ multiplex PCR; TCRdb's table is partial and in-frame only. That table furnishes V, J and clone size, whereas the DNA furnished D and trimming. The sample gives about 180,000 clones, approximately 89% of which show up once; 4% is in the top ten. Germline values: CDR1 SGHDT, CDR2 YYEEEE. With V trimmed by 4 bases and J by 4 bases, 11 bases remained unmatched. The CDR3 extends over 19 amino acids. The rearrangement uses TRBV5-6 and TRBJ2-1; 16 positions agree with TRBD2. The source is a woman aged 25 to 39 with acute or convalescent COVID-19. Sequenced: peripheral blood. CDR3 sequence (DNA): TGTGCCAGCAGCCCGGGACTAGCGGGAGGGACGGAATTATACAATGAGCAGTTCTTC. Translation gives CASSPGLAGGTELYNEQFF.